This TCR beta chain emerged from a study of siplizumab effects on memory and regulatory T cells. Study findings and constraints: A small minority of alloreactive clones were mapped to unstimulated subsets. Siplizumab significantly reduced alloreactive sequences traceable to unstimulated CD4+ memory cells. Mappable alloreactive CD4+ clones came from Treg cells less than 70% of the time on average with siplizumab, against roughly 29% in controls.

Germline-derived CDR1 and CDR2 are LNHNV and YYDKDF (reference sequence). CDR3 length equals 12 residues. The V and J ends lost 5 bases and 2 bases respectively, with 4 bases between them. Concerning this clone: Its antigen is currently unknown.

It was 85,000 to 100,000 TCR templates that were assayed per sample. Only in-frame clones appear in the TCRdb table, and some are missing; sequencing was by immunoSEQ multiplex PCR. The top ten hold about 1.1% of the sample, which has around 100,000 clones, around 90% seen once. This TCR derives from a human donor in good health. This chain joins TRBV15 and TRBJ1-5; no firm D call. The sequenced sample was CD4+ T cells sorted from blood. The CDR3 loop reads CATSRGNQPQHF. The CDR3 bases are TGTGCCACCAGCCGTGGCAATCAGCCCCAGCATTTT.